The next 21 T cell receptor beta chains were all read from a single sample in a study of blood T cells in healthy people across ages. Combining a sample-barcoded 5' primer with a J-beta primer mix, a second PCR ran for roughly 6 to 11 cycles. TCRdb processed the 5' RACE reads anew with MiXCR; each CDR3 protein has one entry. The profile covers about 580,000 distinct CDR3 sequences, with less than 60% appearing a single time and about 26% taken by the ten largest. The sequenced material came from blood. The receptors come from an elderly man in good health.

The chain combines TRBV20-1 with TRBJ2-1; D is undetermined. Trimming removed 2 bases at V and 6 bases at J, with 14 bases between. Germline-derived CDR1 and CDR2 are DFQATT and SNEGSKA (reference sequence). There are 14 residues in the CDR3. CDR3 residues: CSARSRPTGNEQFF. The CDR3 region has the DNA TGCAGTGCTAGAAGTAGGCCGACGGGCAATGAGCAGTTCTTC.

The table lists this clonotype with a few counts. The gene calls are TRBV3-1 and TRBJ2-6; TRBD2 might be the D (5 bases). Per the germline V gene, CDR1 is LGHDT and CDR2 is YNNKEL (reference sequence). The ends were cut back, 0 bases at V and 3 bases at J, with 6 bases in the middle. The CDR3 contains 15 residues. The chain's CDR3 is CASSQDRGGANVLTF. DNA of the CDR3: TGTGCCAGCAGCCAAGATCGGGGTGGGGCCAACGTCCTGACTTTC.

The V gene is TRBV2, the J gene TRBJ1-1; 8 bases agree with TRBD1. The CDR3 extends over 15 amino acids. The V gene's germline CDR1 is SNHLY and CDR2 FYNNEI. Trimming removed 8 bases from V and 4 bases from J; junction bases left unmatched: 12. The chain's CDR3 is CASRTDRGTGTEAFF. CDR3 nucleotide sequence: TGTGCCAGCCGTACAGACAGGGGAACGGGCACTGAAGCTTTCTTT.

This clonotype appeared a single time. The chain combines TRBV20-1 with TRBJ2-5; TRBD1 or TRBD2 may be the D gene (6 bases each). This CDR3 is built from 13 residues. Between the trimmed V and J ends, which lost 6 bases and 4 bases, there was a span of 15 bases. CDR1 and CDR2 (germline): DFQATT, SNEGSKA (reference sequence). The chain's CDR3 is CSAEEGVGETQYF. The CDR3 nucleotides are TGCAGTGCCGAGGAGGGGGTCGGAGAGACCCAGTACTTC.

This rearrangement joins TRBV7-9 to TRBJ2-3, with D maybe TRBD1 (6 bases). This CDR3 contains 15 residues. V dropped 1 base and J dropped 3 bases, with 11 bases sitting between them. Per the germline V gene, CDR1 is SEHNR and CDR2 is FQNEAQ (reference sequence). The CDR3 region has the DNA TGTGCCAGCAGCTTAGAAACAGGGCTGACAGATACGCAGTATTTT. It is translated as CASSLETGLTDTQYF.

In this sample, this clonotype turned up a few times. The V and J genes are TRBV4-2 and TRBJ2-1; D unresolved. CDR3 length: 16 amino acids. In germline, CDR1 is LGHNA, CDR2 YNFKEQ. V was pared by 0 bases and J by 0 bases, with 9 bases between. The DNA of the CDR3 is TGTGCCAGCAGCCAAGATATCCACAGCTCCTACAATGAGCAGTTCTTC. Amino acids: CASSQDIHSSYNEQFF.

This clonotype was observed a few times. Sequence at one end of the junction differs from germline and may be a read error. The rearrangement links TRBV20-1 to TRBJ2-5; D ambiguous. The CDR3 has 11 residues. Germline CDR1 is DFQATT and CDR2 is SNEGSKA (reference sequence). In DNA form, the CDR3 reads TGCAGTGCCAGAGACGTGGTGACCCAGTACTTC. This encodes CSARDVVTQYF.

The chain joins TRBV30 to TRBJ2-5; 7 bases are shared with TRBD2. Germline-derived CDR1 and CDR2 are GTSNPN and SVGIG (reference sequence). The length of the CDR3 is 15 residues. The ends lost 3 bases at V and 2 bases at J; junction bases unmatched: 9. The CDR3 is CAWSAGGVLQETQYF. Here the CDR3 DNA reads TGTGCCTGGAGCGCTGGGGGGGTCCTACAAGAGACCCAGTACTTC.

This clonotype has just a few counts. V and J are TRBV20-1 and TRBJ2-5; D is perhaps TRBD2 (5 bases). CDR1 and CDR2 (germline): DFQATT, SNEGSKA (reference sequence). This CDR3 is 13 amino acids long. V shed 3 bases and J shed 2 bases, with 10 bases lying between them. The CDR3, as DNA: TGCAGTGCTAGGCGGGTTCTACAAGAGACCCAGTACTTC. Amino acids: CSARRVLQETQYF.

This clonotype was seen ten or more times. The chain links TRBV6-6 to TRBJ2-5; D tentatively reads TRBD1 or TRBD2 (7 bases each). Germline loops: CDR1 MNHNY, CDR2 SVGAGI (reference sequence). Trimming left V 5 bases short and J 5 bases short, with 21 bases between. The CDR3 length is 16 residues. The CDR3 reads CASSRPSTGREETQYF. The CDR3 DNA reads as TGTGCCAGCAGTCGACCCTCGACAGGGCGGGAGGAGACCCAGTACTTC.

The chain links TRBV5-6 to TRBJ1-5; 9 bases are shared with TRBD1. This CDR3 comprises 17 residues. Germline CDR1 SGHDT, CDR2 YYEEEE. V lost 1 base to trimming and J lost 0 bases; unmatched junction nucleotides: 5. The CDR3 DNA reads TGTGCCAGCAGCTTGTCAACAGGGGGCTTTAGCAATCAGCCCCAGCATTTT. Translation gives CASSLSTGGFSNQPQHF.

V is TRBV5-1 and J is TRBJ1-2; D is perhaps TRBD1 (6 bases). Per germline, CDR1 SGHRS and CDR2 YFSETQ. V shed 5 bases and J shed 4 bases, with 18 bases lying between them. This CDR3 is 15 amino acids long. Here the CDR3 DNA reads TGCGCCAGCAGTCCCCCAAAACAGGGAAGCTATGGCTACACCTTC. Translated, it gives CASSPPKQGSYGYTF.

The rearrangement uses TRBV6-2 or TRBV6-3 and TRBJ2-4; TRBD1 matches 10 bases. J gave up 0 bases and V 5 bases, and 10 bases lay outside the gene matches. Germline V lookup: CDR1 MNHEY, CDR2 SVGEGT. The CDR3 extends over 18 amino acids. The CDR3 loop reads CASSHYRTGGLAKNIQYF. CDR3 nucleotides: TGTGCCAGCAGTCACTACCGGACAGGGGGATTAGCCAAAAACATTCAGTACTTC.

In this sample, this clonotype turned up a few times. This CDR3 reads CSVDGTGAYSEQFF. The CDR3 bases are TGCAGCGTTGATGGGACTGGGGCCTACTCTGAGCAGTTCTTC. The chain uses TRBV29-1 and TRBJ2-1; tentative D call: TRBD2 (6 bases). The CDR3 totals 14 residues. The germline CDR1 and CDR2 sequences are SQVTM and ANQGSEA. Trimming pared 3 bases from V and 9 bases from J, leaving 18 bases between.

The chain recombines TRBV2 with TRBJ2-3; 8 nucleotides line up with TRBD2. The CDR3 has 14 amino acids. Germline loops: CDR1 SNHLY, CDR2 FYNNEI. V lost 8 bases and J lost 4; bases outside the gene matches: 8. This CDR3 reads CASLLAEGSDTQYF. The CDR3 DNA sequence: TGTGCCAGCTTACTAGCGGAGGGGTCAGATACGCAGTATTTT.

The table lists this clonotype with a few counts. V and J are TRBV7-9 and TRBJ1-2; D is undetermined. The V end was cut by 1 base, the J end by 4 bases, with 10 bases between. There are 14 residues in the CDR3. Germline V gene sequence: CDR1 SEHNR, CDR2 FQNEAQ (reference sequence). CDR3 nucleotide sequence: TGTGCCAGCAGCTTAGTCCAGGCGGGCTATGGCTACACCTTC. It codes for CASSLVQAGYGYTF.

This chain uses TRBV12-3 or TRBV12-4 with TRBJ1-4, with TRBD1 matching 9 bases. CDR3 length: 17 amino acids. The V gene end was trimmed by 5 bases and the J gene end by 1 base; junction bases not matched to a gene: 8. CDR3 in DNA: TGTGCCAGCAGTCCGACCGACAGGGGGAGAACTAATGAAAAACTGTTTTTT. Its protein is CASSPTDRGRTNEKLFF.

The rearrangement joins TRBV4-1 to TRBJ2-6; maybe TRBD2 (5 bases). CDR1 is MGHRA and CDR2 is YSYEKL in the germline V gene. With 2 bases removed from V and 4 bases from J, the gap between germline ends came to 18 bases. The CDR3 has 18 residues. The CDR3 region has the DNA TGCGCCAGCAGCCAACCCGCGGGCATGTCCTCCGGGGCCAACGTCCTGACTTTC. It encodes CASSQPAGMSSGANVLTF.

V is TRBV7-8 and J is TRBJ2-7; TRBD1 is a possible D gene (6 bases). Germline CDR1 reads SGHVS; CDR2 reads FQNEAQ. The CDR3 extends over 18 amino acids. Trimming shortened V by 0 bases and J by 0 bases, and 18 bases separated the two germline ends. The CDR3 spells CASSLAVGRGTSSYEQYF. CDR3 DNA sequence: TGTGCCAGCAGCTTAGCGGTAGGGAGAGGGACAAGCTCCTACGAGCAGTACTTC.

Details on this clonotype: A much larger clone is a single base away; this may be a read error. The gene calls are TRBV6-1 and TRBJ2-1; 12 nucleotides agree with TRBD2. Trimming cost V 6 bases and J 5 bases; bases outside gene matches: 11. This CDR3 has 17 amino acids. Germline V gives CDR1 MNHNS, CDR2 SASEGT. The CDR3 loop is CASSLTGTSGSHNEQFF. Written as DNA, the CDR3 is TGTGCCAGCAGCCTTACCGGGACTAGCGGGTCCCACAATGAGCAGTTCTTC.

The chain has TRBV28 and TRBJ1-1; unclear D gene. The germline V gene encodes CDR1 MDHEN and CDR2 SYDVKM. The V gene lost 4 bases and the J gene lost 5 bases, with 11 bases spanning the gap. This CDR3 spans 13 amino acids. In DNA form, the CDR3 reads TGTGCCAGCAGTTCCTACGGGAGGACTGAAGCTTTCTTT. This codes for CASSSYGRTEAFF.